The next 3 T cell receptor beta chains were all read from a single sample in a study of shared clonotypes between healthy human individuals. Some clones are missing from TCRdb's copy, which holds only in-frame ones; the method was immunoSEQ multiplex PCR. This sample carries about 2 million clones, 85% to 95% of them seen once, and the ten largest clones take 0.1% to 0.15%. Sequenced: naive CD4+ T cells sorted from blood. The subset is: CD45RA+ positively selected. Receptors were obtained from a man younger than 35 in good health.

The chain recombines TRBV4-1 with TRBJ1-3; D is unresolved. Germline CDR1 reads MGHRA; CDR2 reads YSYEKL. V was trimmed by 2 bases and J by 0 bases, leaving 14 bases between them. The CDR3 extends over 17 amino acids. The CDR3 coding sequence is TGCGCCAGCAGCCAACCTCTCGGGAGGGACTCTGGAAACACCATATATTTT. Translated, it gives CASSQPLGRDSGNTIYF.

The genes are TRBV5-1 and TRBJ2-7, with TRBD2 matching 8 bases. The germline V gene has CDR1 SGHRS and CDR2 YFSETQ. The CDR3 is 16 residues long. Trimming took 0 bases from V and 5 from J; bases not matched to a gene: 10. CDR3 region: CASSLDPGLALNEQYF. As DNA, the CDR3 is TGCGCCAGCAGCTTGGACCCAGGACTAGCCCTCAACGAGCAGTACTTC.

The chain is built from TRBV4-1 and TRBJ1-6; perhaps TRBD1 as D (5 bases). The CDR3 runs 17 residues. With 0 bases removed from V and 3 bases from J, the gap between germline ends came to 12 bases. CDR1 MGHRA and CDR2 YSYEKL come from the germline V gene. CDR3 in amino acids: CASSQDAQGGYNSPLHF. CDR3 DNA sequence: TGCGCCAGCAGCCAAGATGCCCAGGGTGGCTATAATTCACCCCTCCACTTT.